A selection of T cell receptor beta chains follows, all from one sample in a study of Ad26.COV2.S vaccination and SARS-CoV-2 variants. Clones were sequenced by immunoSEQ multiplex PCR, and TCRdb holds only the in-frame ones, with some missing. The sample consists of 300,000 to 400,000 clones, approximately 80% of them appearing once. This material consisted of peripheral blood, taken in a trial of Ad26.COV2.S vaccine versus placebo. The receptors stem from a person aged 18-65 years who received the Ad26.COV2.S COVID-19 vaccine or a placebo. The CDR3 runs from the conserved cysteine through the conserved F or W.

>TRBV24-1
CATGDTTGANVLTF
>TRBV30
CAWRNFGYGYTF
>TRBV5-1
CASSLVDTGYEQYF
>TRBV3-1/TRBV3-2
CASSQEGLAGVSSGELFF
>TRBV5-1
CASSFLNRGKIDEQYF
>TRBV28
CASSAPGTGGHYEQYF
>TRBV28
CASISGDNYQPQHF
>TRBV11-3
CASSLQNTGELFF
>TRBV19
CASSIFGPRSSYEQYF
>TRBV5-4
CASSFLGGRQETQYF
>TRBV5-1
CASSQTGSDTEAFF
>TRBV20-1
CSASVGQYNQPQHF
>TRBV9
CASSEGLAGDVFSTDTQYF
>TRBV6-5
CASRDRLNTEAFF
>TRBV3-1/TRBV3-2
CASSQGGPGETQYF
>TRBV19
CASSIRAQDTEAFF
>TRBV4-2
CASSPGEGQPQHF
>TRBV27
CASSPLLDSTRIVYEQYF
>TRBV6-5
CASSSTGASTDTQYF
>TRBV21-1
CASSKTKQEPPNTEAFF
>TRBV28
CASNRSGQGAQPQHF
>TRBV6-6
CASSSAGTSDSEQFF
>TRBV6-5
CASSYGMFSYEQYF
>TRBV9
CASSSGEGRRPTSHEQYF
>TRBV9
CASSARDSSNYGYTF
>TRBV7-2
CASGGTFPSAFF
>TRBV10-3
CAISESQGGYSPLHF
>TRBV18
CASSPGGNADTQYF
>TRBV3-1/TRBV3-2
CASSQTAEGDSQPQHF
>TRBV11-3
CASSRELTEAFF
>TRBV19
CASSIGAGGRYGYTF
>TRBV7-8
CASSLGEIGNYTF
>TRBV6-1
CASSETGGNQPQHF
>TRBV15
CATSRNTWTSGGIGGTDTQYF
>TRBV30
CASYGEAPGELFF
>TRBV27
CASSLRRVTGELFF
>TRBV12-3/TRBV12-4
CASSLAVGTQYF
>TRBV18
CASSSGSGTGGSMAFGYTF
>TRBV6-5
CATSTSGGQTQYF
>TRBV29-1
CSGSSGQETQYF
>TRBV27
CASSRTSRGSLTNEKLFF